The next 11 T cell receptor beta chains were all read from a single sample in a study of T cell responses to AZD1222 COVID-19 vaccine. Clones were read by immunoSEQ multiplex PCR, and TCRdb kept only the in-frame ones, dropping some. The data contain 120,000 or so clones, 88% of them singletons. The sample was peripheral blood, taken on day 0 of AZD1222 vaccination. The origin of the receptors is an adult in good health.

V gene TRBV29-1 combines with J gene TRBJ1-2; D is possibly TRBD1 (5 bases). Germline V gene sequence: CDR1 SQVTM, CDR2 ANQGSEA. The CDR3 has 12 amino acids. The ends were cut back, 4 bases at V and 3 bases at J, with 9 bases in the middle. The CDR3 loop is CSVGGGYYGYTF. CDR3 nucleotides: TGCAGCGTTGGGGGGGGATACTATGGCTACACCTTC.

The table lists this clone with a few counts. The rearrangement links TRBV4-1 to TRBJ2-5; D might be TRBD2 (6 bases). The CDR3 has 15 amino acids. Trimming took off 11 bases at V and 5 bases at J, with 24 bases between the two ends. The V gene's germline CDR1 is MGHRA and CDR2 YSYEKL. The CDR3 loop reads CACCPQWDSRETQYF. The CDR3 bases are TGCGCCTGCTGCCCTCAGTGGGACTCTCGGGAGACCCAGTACTTC.

This clone has only one observation. The V call is TRBV7-2, the J call TRBJ2-5, with 11 positions matching TRBD2. Germline lookup yields CDR1 SGHTA and CDR2 FQGNSA. This CDR3 region has 17 residues. V shed 6 bases and J 3 bases; nucleotides not matched to a gene: 12. CDR3 DNA sequence: TGTGCCAGCAGTCAACGCCGACTAGCGGGGAGGGAAGAGACCCAGTACTTC. Its protein is CASSQRRLAGREETQYF.

J is TRBJ2-7 and V is TRBV19, with 10 bases identical to TRBD2. The CDR3 loop spans 13 amino acids. V lost 4 bases to trimming and J lost 4 bases; unmatched junction nucleotides: 1. Germline CDR1 and CDR2: LNHDA and SQIVND (reference sequence). This chain's CDR3 is CASSTSGGYEQYF. The CDR3 DNA sequence: TGTGCCAGTAGTACTAGCGGGGGATACGAGCAGTACTTC.

The chain couples TRBV18 to TRBJ2-3; 10 bases map to TRBD1. The V and J ends lost 2 bases and 11 bases, in that order; junction bases with no gene match: 1. The CDR3 covers 12 residues. Germline V gene data show CDR1 as KGHSH and CDR2 as LQKENI. CDR3 in amino acids: CASSPGQGVQYF. CDR3 sequence (DNA): TGTGCCAGCTCACCAGGACAGGGGGTGCAGTATTTT.

The CDR3 protein is CATKGGVDINQPQHF. The CDR3 region has the DNA TGTGCCACCAAAGGGGGCGTGGATATCAATCAGCCCCAGCATTTT. The chain couples TRBV15 to TRBJ1-5; 7 bases map to TRBD1. After removal of 7 bases from V and 3 bases from J, the junction contained 9 bases not matched to a gene. CDR3 length: 15 residues. Looked up from germline, CDR1 is LNHNV and CDR2 is YYDKDF (reference sequence).

The CDR3 nucleotides are TGCGCCAGCAGCAGACCCCTCGGCGGTGAGCAGTTCTTC. Its translation is CASSRPLGGEQFF. The V and J genes are TRBV4-3 and TRBJ2-1, with unresolved D. V was trimmed by 5 bases and J by 9 bases, leaving 14 bases between them. CDR1 LGHNA and CDR2 YSLEER come from the germline V gene. This CDR3 region has 13 residues.

This CDR3 is CASSPPGANGYTF. The CDR3 nucleotides read TGTGCCAGCTCACCACCGGGGGCGAACGGCTACACCTTC. The rearrangement links TRBV18 to TRBJ1-2; possibly TRBD1 for D (6 bases). Trimming stripped 0 bases from V and 8 bases from J, with 10 bases between. CDR3 length: 13 amino acids. CDR1 and CDR2 (germline): KGHSH, LQKENI.

This chain joins TRBV14 and TRBJ2-3; 8 bases agree with TRBD2. The length of the CDR3 is 14 residues. The junction had 4 bases not matched to a gene; V was cut back by 3 bases and J by 5 bases. Germline V gene data show CDR1 as SGHDN and CDR2 as FVKESK. The CDR3 sequence: CASSQGLVVDTQYF. CDR3 nucleotide sequence: TGTGCCAGCAGCCAGGGACTAGTGGTAGATACGCAGTATTTT.

The V and J genes are TRBV18 and TRBJ1-5, with a weak D call TRBD1 (5 bases). There are 14 residues in the CDR3. V was trimmed by 4 bases and J by 3 bases, leaving 10 bases between them. Germline-derived CDR1 and CDR2 are KGHSH and LQKENI. In DNA, the CDR3 is TGTGCCAGCTCACTACAGGCGTCCAATCAGCCCCAGCATTTT. It encodes CASSLQASNQPQHF.

The rearrangement uses TRBV11-2 and TRBJ1-3; D uncertain. Deletions cut 6 bases from V and 7 bases from J, with 10 bases between. Looked up from germline, CDR1 is SGHAT and CDR2 is FQNNGV. This CDR3 is built from 12 residues. As DNA, the CDR3 is TGTGCCAGCAGATCTCTTAGGAACACCATATATTTT. Protein sequence: CASRSLRNTIYF.